A single sample gave rise to the 4 T cell receptor beta chains below, sequenced in a study of cytomegalovirus exposure and HLA in healthy donors. Amplification used 60 Vbeta primers and 13 Jbeta primers. The assay was immunoSEQ multiplex PCR, and TCRdb's table has in-frame clones only and misses some. The table lists 150,000 to 180,000 clones, over 70% of them singletons. Material for sequencing was PBMCs. These receptors came from a man aged 25-45 years in good health and CMV-seronegative.

The chain carries TRBV5-4 and TRBJ1-1, with D unclear. The germline gives CDR1 SGHNT, CDR2 YYREEE (reference sequence). Trimming pared 1 base from V and 2 bases from J, leaving 6 bases between. This CDR3 region has 13 residues. CDR3 sequence: CASSLSQNTEAFF. CDR3 in DNA: TGTGCCAGCAGCTTGTCACAAAACACTGAAGCTTTCTTT.

In its sample, this clone was seen a few times. The chain employs TRBV6-1 and TRBJ1-1; D is unclear. Germline assignment: CDR1 MNHNS and CDR2 SASEGT. Trimming pared 7 bases from V and 6 bases from J, leaving 18 bases between. CDR3 length equals 14 residues. CDR3 nucleotides: TGTGCCAGCACAAGCCAAGGTCGGAGGGCTGAAGCTTTCTTT. Residues: CASTSQGRRAEAFF.

This chain joins TRBV29-1 and TRBJ2-3; D perhaps matches TRBD2 (5 bases). Trimming removed 7 bases at V and 4 bases at J, with 9 bases between. Germline values: CDR1 SQVTM, CDR2 ANQGSEA. This CDR3 spans 11 amino acids. The CDR3 sequence: CSDWRADTQYF. The CDR3 coding sequence is TGCAGCGATTGGCGGGCAGATACGCAGTATTTT.

This chain uses TRBV29-1 with TRBJ1-2, with D possibly TRBD1 on 6 matching bases. The CDR3 covers 13 residues. Germline CDR1 is SQVTM and CDR2 is ANQGSEA. V gave up 4 bases and J gave up 8 bases, with 17 bases separating them. CDR3 sequence reads: CSVVWGPSWGYTF. The CDR3 DNA sequence: TGCAGCGTTGTTTGGGGGCCGTCTTGGGGCTACACCTTC.